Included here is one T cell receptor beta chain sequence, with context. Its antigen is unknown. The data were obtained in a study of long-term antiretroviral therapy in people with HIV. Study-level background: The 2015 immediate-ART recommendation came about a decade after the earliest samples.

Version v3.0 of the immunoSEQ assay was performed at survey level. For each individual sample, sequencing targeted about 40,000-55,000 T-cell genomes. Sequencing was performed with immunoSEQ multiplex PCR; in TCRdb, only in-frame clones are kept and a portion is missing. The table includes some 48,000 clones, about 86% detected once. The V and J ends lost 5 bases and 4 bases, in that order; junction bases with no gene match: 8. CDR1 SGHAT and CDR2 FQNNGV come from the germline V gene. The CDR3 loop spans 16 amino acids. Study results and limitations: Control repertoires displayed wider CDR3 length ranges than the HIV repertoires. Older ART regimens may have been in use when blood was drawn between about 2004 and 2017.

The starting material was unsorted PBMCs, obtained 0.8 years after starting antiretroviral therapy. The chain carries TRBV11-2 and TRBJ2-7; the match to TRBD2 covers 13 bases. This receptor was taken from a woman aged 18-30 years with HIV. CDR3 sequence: CASSRSRTSGSYEQYF. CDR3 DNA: TGTGCCAGCAGCCGTTCACGGACTAGCGGGAGTTACGAGCAGTACTTC.